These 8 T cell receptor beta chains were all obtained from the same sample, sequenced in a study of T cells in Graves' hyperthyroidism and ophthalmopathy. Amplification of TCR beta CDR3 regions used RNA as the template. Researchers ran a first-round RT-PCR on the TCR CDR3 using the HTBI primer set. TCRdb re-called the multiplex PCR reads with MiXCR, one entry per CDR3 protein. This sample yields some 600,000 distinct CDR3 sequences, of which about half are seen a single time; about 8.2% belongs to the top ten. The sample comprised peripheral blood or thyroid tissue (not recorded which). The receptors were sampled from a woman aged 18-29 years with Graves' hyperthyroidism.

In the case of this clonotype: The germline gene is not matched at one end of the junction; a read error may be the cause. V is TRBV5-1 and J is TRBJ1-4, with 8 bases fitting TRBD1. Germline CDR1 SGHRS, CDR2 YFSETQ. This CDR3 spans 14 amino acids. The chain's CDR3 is CASSFRGPDEILFF. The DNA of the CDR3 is TGCGCCAGCAGCTTCAGGGGGCCTGATGAAATACTGTTTTTT.

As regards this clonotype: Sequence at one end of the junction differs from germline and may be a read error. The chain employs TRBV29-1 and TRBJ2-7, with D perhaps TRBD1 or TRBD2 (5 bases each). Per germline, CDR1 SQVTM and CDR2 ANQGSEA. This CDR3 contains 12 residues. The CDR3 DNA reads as TGCAGCGTGATGAGGGGAGTCGGGGAGCAGTATTTC. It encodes CSVMRGVGEQYF.

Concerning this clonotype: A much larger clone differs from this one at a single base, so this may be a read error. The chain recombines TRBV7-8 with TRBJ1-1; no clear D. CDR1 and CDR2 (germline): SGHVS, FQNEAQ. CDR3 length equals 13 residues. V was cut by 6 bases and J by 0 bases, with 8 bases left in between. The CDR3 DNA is TGTGCCAGCAGGGAGGTCATGAACACTGAAGCTTTCTTT. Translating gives CASREVMNTEAFF. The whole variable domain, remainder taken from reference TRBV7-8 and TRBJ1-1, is GAGVSQSPRYKVAKRGQDVALRCDPISGHVSLFWYQQALGQGPEFLTYFQNEAQLDKSGLPSDRFFAERPEGSVSTLKIQRTQQEDSAVYLCASREVMNTEAFFGQGTRLTVV.

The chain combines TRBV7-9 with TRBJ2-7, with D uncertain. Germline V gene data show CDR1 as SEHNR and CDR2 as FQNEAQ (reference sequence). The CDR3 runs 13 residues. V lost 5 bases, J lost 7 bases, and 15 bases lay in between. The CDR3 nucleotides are TGTGCCAGCAGCCCCTTCGGTGACAATGAGCAGTACTTC. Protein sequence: CASSPFGDNEQYF.

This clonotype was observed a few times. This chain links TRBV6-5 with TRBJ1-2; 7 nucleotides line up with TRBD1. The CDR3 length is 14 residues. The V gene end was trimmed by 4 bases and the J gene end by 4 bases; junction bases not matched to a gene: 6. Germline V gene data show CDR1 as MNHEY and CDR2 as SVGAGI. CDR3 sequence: CASSSGTATYGYTF. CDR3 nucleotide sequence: TGTGCCAGCAGTTCTGGGACAGCAACCTATGGCTACACCTTC.

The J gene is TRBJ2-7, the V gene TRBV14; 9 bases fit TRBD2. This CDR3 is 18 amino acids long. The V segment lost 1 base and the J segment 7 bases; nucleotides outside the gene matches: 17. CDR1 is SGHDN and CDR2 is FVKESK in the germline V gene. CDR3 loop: CASSQVFLGLAGGGEQYF. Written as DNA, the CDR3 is TGTGCCAGCAGCCAAGTTTTTTTGGGACTAGCAGGAGGAGGGGAGCAGTACTTC.

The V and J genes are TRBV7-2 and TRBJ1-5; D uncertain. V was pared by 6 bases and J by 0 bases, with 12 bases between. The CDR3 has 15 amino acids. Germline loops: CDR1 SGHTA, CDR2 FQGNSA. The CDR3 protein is CASRWTLDSNQPQHF. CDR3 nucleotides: TGTGCCAGCAGGTGGACGCTGGATAGCAATCAGCCCCAGCATTTT.

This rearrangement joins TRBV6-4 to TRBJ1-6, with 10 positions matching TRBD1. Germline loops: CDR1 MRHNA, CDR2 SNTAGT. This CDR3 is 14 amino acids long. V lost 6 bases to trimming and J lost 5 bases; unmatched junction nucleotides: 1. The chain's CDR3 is CASRTGGNNSPLHF. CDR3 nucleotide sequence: TGTGCCAGCAGGACAGGGGGCAATAATTCACCCCTCCACTTT.